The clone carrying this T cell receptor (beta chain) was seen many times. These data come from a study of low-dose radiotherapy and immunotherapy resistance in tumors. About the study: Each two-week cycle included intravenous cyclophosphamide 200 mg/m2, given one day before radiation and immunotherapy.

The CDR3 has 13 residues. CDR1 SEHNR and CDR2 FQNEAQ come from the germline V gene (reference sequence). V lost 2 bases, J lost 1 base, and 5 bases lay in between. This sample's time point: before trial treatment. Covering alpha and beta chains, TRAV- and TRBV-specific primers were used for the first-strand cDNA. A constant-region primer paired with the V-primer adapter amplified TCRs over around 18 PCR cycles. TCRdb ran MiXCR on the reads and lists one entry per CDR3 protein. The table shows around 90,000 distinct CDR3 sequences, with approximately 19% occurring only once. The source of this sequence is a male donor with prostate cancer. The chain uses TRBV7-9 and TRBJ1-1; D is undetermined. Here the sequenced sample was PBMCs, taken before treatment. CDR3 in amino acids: CASSLLQNTEAFF. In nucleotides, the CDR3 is TGTGCCAGCAGCTTATTACAGAACACTGAAGCTTTCTTT.